Reported below is one TCR beta chain. Its target is not known. This sample is drawn from a study of T cells in Graves' hyperthyroidism and ophthalmopathy. Study findings and constraints: In blood, most of the thyroid clonotypes expanded above 0.001 were also present. Ophthalmopathy was told apart from stable hyperthyroidism by a 13 V-J model.

The investigators amplified TCR beta CDR3 regions from RNA transcripts. Primed by the HTBI set, a first-round RT-PCR was run on the TCR CDR3. Each CDR3 protein gets one entry after TCRdb re-called the multiplex PCR reads with MiXCR. The sample records about 480,000 distinct CDR3 sequences, approximately 23% being singletons. Uncontrolled infection, other autoimmune disease, pregnancy and lactation each barred patients from inclusion. The CDR3 contains 15 residues. With 4 bases removed from V and 0 bases from J, the gap between germline ends came to 13 bases. Germline CDR1 SGHRS, CDR2 YFSETQ. This receptor was identified in a woman aged 70-85 years with Graves' ophthalmopathy. The sequenced material came from blood. V and J are TRBV5-1 and TRBJ1-2, with no clear D. The chain's CDR3 is CASSPRGRANYGYTF. In nucleotides, the CDR3 is TGCGCCAGCAGCCCACGGGGAAGAGCTAACTATGGCTACACCTTC.